The 23 T cell receptor beta chains below were found in one sample sequenced in a study of early T cells in non-severe SARS-CoV-2 infection (dated by TCRdb to the early 2020s). The library was made by 5' RACE. Sequenced using a NextSeq 500. TCRdb took the public reads, trimmed them with fastp at Q25, ran MiXCR for clone calling and kept in-frame beta chains. A single entry per CDR3 protein holds the most common genes and DNA from its merged rows. This sample holds approximately 77,000 distinct CDR3 sequences; less than 20% were observed only once. Together, the top ten hold less than 15% of the sample. Sequenced material: whole blood. These receptors originate from an adult who was a healthcare worker with PCR-confirmed SARS-CoV-2 infection or an uninfected control (not recorded which).

The chain links TRBV25-1 to TRBJ2-5, with D hard to call. V was trimmed by 4 bases and J by 5 bases, leaving 8 bases between them. Per germline, CDR1 MGHDK and CDR2 SYGVNS. The CDR3 spans 12 residues. This chain's CDR3 is CASSGLLETQYF. The DNA of the CDR3 is TGTGCCAGCAGTGGTCTACTTGAGACCCAGTACTTC.

The V call is TRBV19, the J call TRBJ2-1; TRBD2 matches at 9 bases. This CDR3 has 14 residues. The J segment lost 7 bases and the V segment lost 3 bases, leaving 4 bases of the junction unmatched. In germline, CDR1 is LNHDA, CDR2 SQIVND (reference sequence). The CDR3 DNA reads TGTGCCAGTAGTATTTTCAGCGGGAGGAATGAGCAGTTCTTC. Translation gives CASSIFSGRNEQFF.

This clonotype was seen repeatedly, ten times or more. The chain has TRBV7-2 and TRBJ1-1; no clear D. The germline CDR1 and CDR2 sequences are SGHTA and FQGNSA. Trimming shortened V by 1 base and J by 1 base, and 1 base separated the two germline ends. The CDR3 extends over 12 amino acids. This chain's CDR3 is CASSLENTEAFF. CDR3 bases: TGTGCCAGCAGCTTAGAGAACACTGAAGCTTTCTTT.

The chain joins TRBV5-1 to TRBJ1-2; D unclear. The CDR3 consists of 11 residues. Germline assignment: CDR1 SGHRS and CDR2 YFSETQ. Trimming stripped 0 bases from V and 7 bases from J, with 4 bases between. CDR3 DNA: TGCGCCAGCAGCTTGGCCGGTGGCTACACCTTC. Amino acids: CASSLAGGYTF.

Details on this clonotype: An end of the junction does not agree with germline; a read error may underlie this. J is TRBJ2-5 and V is TRBV7-2, with D perhaps assigned TRBD1 or TRBD2 (6 bases each). The CDR3 loop spans 14 amino acids. Germline V CDR1 and CDR2: SGHTA, FQGNSA. Written as DNA, the CDR3 is TGTGCCAGCAGCTTACGGGGGCGTCAAGGGACCCAGTACTTC. Residues: CASSLRGRQGTQYF.

This clonotype has only a few counts. This chain joins TRBV30 and TRBJ1-2, with 9 bases aligning to TRBD1. The germline CDR1 and CDR2 sequences are GTSNPN and SVGIG (reference sequence). The CDR3 spans 13 residues. Unmatched junction bases numbered 3, after V lost 3 bases and J lost 4 bases. Here the CDR3 DNA reads TGTGCCTGGAGGGACAGGGGAAGCTATGGCTACACCTTC. This translates into CAWRDRGSYGYTF.

This clonotype was observed a handful of times. The chain recombines TRBV24-1 with TRBJ2-3; 12 bases map to TRBD2. Unmatched junction bases numbered 1, after V lost 7 bases and J lost 3 bases. The CDR3 extends over 14 amino acids. Germline V gene sequence: CDR1 KGHDR, CDR2 SFDVKD. The CDR3 nucleotides read TGTGCCACCAGGACTAGCGGGAGTACAGATACGCAGTATTTT. This translates into CATRTSGSTDTQYF.

The chain carries TRBV29-1 and TRBJ2-1, with D maybe TRBD1 (6 bases). Germline assignment: CDR1 SQVTM and CDR2 ANQGSEA. The CDR3 totals 15 residues. As DNA, the CDR3 is TGCAGTATACAGGGTCCTACAACACGCGGGAATGAGCAGTTCTTC. As protein: CSIQGPTTRGNEQFF.

A remark on this clonotype: This may arise from a read error, as a much more abundant clone is one base away. Because the CDR3's place on the DNA is in doubt, the DNA is left out and the CDR3 is given as listed by TCRdb. This chain uses TRBV24-1 with TRBJ2-1; no DNA check was done on the table's D call, TRBD2. Germline CDR1 is KGHDR and CDR2 is SFDVKD. The CDR3 is 16 residues long, ends included. CDR3 sequence: CATSDVGAGAYNELFF.

This sequence joins TRBV7-6 and TRBJ2-1; 9 bases match TRBD1. Trimming cost V 5 bases and J 9 bases; bases outside gene matches: 11. The CDR3 runs to 15 residues. Germline loops: CDR1 SGHVS, CDR2 FNYEAQ. CDR3 loop: CASSRDRDRAFEQFF. The CDR3, as DNA: TGTGCCAGCAGCCGAGACCGGGACAGGGCTTTTGAGCAGTTCTTC.

This clonotype was found a few times. This chain links TRBV2 with TRBJ2-4; possible D gene TRBD2, 7 bases. The germline V gene has CDR1 SNHLY and CDR2 FYNNEI. Deletions cut 5 bases from V and 6 bases from J, with 17 bases between. The CDR3 is 15 residues long. The CDR3 is CASSLSTGGGNIQYF. CDR3 nucleotides: TGTGCCAGCAGTCTATCGACAGGCGGGGGAAACATTCAGTACTTC. Based on the CDR3 plus reference TRBV2 and TRBJ2-4, the full variable domain is EPEVTQTPSHQVTQMGQEVILRCVPISNHLYFYWYRQILGQKVEFLVSFYNNEISEKSEIFDDQFSVERPDGSNFTLKIRSTKLEDSAMYFCASSLSTGGGNIQYFGAGTRLSVL.

The V and J genes are TRBV7-9 and TRBJ2-7, with 8 bases fitting TRBD2. This CDR3 is 13 amino acids long. V shed 7 bases and J 4 bases; nucleotides not matched to a gene: 6. Germline V lookup: CDR1 SEHNR, CDR2 FQNEAQ (reference sequence). The CDR3 DNA reads as TGTGCCAGCAAGGAGGCGGGAGGTTACGAGCAGTACTTC. Protein product: CASKEAGGYEQYF.

This clonotype was observed a few times. The genes are TRBV9 and TRBJ1-6; maybe TRBD1 (6 bases). Germline CDR1 SGDLS, CDR2 YYNGEE. The CDR3 spans 17 residues. Trimming left V 0 bases short and J 7 bases short, with 17 bases between. The CDR3 region has the DNA TGTGCCAGCAGCGTAGATGGGGGGGCCCTCGACAATTCACCCCTCCACTTT. This sequence encodes CASSVDGGALDNSPLHF. Complete variable domain (other parts from reference TRBV9 and TRBJ1-6): DSGVTQTPKHLITATGQRVTLRCSPRSGDLSVYWYQQSLDQGLQFLIQYYNGEERAKGNILERFSAQQFPDLHSELNLSSLELGDSALYFCASSVDGGALDNSPLHFGNGTRLTVT.

This clonotype appeared a few times. This sequence joins TRBV28 and TRBJ2-1, with D perhaps matching TRBD2 (6 bases). Germline V lookup: CDR1 MDHEN, CDR2 SYDVKM. This CDR3 is 16 amino acids long. Trimming cost V 3 bases and J 5 bases, with 17 bases left between them. The CDR3, as DNA: TGTGCCAGCAGTTTGAGGGGCGGGGCTGGGGACAATGAGCAGTTCTTC. Translating gives CASSLRGGAGDNEQFF.

The chain carries TRBV6-5 and TRBJ2-4; D is unresolved. The CDR3 has 14 residues. Trimming took 2 bases from V and 5 from J, leaving 10 bases between them. Germline CDR1 reads MNHEY; CDR2 reads SVGAGI. In nucleotides, the CDR3 is TGTGCCAGCAGTTACGGGCTTGGGGAAAACATTCAGTACTTC. This sequence encodes CASSYGLGENIQYF.

V is TRBV20-1 and J is TRBJ2-3; TRBD2 agrees at 10 bases. The ends lost 8 bases at V and 2 bases at J; junction bases unmatched: 7. CDR3 length: 14 residues. Germline CDR1 is DFQATT and CDR2 is SNEGSKA (reference sequence). For the CDR3, the DNA is TGCAGTCAAAAGCGGGGGGGTATCACAGATACGCAGTATTTT. It yields the protein CSQKRGGITDTQYF.

The V and J genes are TRBV20-1 and TRBJ2-7; maybe TRBD2 (5 bases). The CDR3 spans 12 residues. Germline CDR1 is DFQATT and CDR2 is SNEGSKA (reference sequence). The CDR3 DNA sequence: TGCAGGACGGGGTACGGCGACTACGAGCAGTACTTC. Its translation: CRTGYGDYEQYF.

This clonotype appeared many times. One end of the junction does not line up with germline, which may come from a read error. CDR3 in amino acids: CASTLTGGPETQYF. The CDR3 DNA reads as TGCGCCAGCACACTGACGGGGGGGCCAGAGACCCAATACTTC. V and J are TRBV5-1 and TRBJ2-5, with TRBD2 matching 8 bases. This CDR3 spans 14 amino acids. Germline CDR1 reads SGHRS; CDR2 reads YFSETQ.

The chain joins TRBV28 to TRBJ1-5, with 8 positions matching TRBD1. Germline loops: CDR1 MDHEN, CDR2 SYDVKM. V dropped 4 bases and J dropped 7; count of bases not matched to a gene: 3. The CDR3 sequence is 13 residues long. The CDR3 region is CASSSGGRQPQHF. Written as DNA, the CDR3 is TGTGCCAGCAGTTCAGGGGGCCGGCAGCCCCAGCATTTT.

This clonotype appeared a few times. The chain joins TRBV7-9 to TRBJ2-7, with a weak D call TRBD2 (6 bases). The CDR3 sequence is 14 residues long. CDR1 and CDR2 (germline): SEHNR, FQNEAQ (reference sequence). Trimming pared 4 bases from V and 3 bases from J, leaving 13 bases between. The CDR3 DNA reads as TGTGCCAGCAGCTCCAGGGACGGGGGCTACGAGCAGTACTTC. This encodes CASSSRDGGYEQYF.

The rearrangement links TRBV12-3 or TRBV12-4 to TRBJ2-7; TRBD2 agrees at 12 bases. This CDR3 region has 17 residues. V was pared by 2 bases and J by 4 bases, with 9 bases of the junction left unmatched. This CDR3 reads CASSLRLAGGEGYEQYF. CDR3 DNA: TGTGCCAGCAGTTTACGGCTAGCGGGAGGGGAGGGGTACGAGCAGTACTTC.

This clonotype was counted at least ten times. The chain links TRBV18 to TRBJ2-7; 7 positions agree with TRBD1. The germline V gene has CDR1 KGHSH and CDR2 LQKENI. V was pared by 2 bases and J by 7 bases, with 11 bases of the junction left unmatched. The CDR3 is 15 residues long. Written as DNA, the CDR3 is TGTGCCAGCTCACCAAAAACTGGGACAGTCCGGGAGCAGTACTTC. This gives the protein CASSPKTGTVREQYF.

This clonotype has at least ten counts. This CDR3 reads CASSLTGTAYEKLFF. In nucleotides, the CDR3 is TGCGCCAGCAGCTTAACCGGGACGGCATATGAAAAACTGTTTTTT. The chain is built from TRBV5-1 and TRBJ1-4; possible D gene TRBD1, 5 bases. Germline V gene data show CDR1 as SGHRS and CDR2 as YFSETQ. V dropped 2 bases and J dropped 6 bases, with 14 bases sitting between them. The CDR3 runs to 15 residues.